This T cell receptor (beta chain) appears in the sequencing data of a study of blood T cells in healthy people across ages. Study outcomes and limitations: Per-million-T-cell TCR beta diversity fell roughly linearly with age.

In regard to this clonotype: Its specificity is unknown.

A J-beta primer mix and a sample-barcoded 5' primer were used in a second PCR of about 6 to 12 cycles. A tag from a template-switch adaptor with 12 random nucleotides marked each cDNA molecule. One entry per CDR3 protein results from TCRdb running MiXCR on the 5' RACE reads. The sample lists approximately 880,000 distinct CDR3 sequences, roughly 43% occurring once. The TCR was taken from a man in his thirties or forties in good health. The sequencing sample was made of blood.

The CDR3 sequence: CASSELDRFGGEQYF. CDR3 DNA: TGCGCCAGCAGTGAGCTGGACAGGTTTGGCGGCGAGCAGTACTTC. The chain links TRBV10-2 to TRBJ2-7, with TRBD1 matching 7 bases. The CDR3 has 15 amino acids. J gave up 6 bases and V 2 bases, and 10 bases lay outside the gene matches. In germline, CDR1 is WSHSY, CDR2 SAAADI.